This T cell receptor beta chain came from a study of shared clonotypes between healthy human individuals. Study conclusions and caveats: Shared clonotypes across all four donors exceeded non-shared ones in generation probability.

The V end lost 4 bases, the J end lost 3 bases, and 7 bases lay between the germline ends. The CDR3 has 13 amino acids. Germline V CDR1 and CDR2: SNHLY, FYNNEI. On this clone itself: Its antigen is as yet unknown.

Using immunoSEQ multiplex PCR, the repertoire was profiled, and TCRdb retains in-frame clones only, with some absent. This sample carries approximately 2,000,000 clones, roughly 90% of them seen once, and the ten largest clones take roughly 0.34%. The J gene is TRBJ2-1, the V gene TRBV2, with D uncertain. The material sequenced was naive CD4+ T cells from PBMCs. The sample's subset: CD45RA+ positively selected. The source is a young man in good health. Some clones in this sample may be carry-over from other donors' samples. The CDR3 DNA sequence: TGTGCCAGCAGTGCGGGTGACTACAATGAGCAGTTCTTC. Residues: CASSAGDYNEQFF.